Listed below are T cell receptor beta chains from one sample, sequenced in a study of cytomegalovirus exposure and HLA in healthy donors. The table came from immunoSEQ multiplex PCR; TCRdb's copy has only in-frame clones and leaves some out. The top ten hold 0.9% to 1.1% of the sample, which has approximately 280,000 clones, around 86% seen once. Sequencing was done on a sample of PBMCs. These receptors originate from a woman aged 18-30 years in good health and CMV-seronegative. CDR3s include the opening cysteine and the closing phenylalanine or tryptophan. The D gene is left open where the match is weak. Clone size is not always given. Where it is, it says once, few, many or a class for expanded clones.

TGTGCCAGCAGTTACCCCACCGGGACAGGGGGCGAGCAGTACTTC	CASSYPTGTGGEQYF	TRBV6-5	TRBJ2-7	15	-	TRBD1
TGTGCCGTCCGGGATCAGTCGTTTCGAGCGAACACCGGGGAGCTGTTTTTT	CAVRDQSFRANTGELFF	TRBV2	TRBJ2-2	17	-	-
TGTGCCAGCAGCTCGTCCGGGACAGGGTATGGCTACACCTTC	CASSSSGTGYGYTF	TRBV7-9	TRBJ1-2	14	-	TRBD1
TGTGCCAGCAGTGAGGTGGGACAGGGTAATGAAAAACTGTTTTTT	CASSEVGQGNEKLFF	TRBV2	TRBJ1-4	15	-	TRBD1
TGTGCCAGCAGTTTGCGGACAGGGGTCATTGGGGCCAACGTCCTGACTTTC	CASSLRTGVIGANVLTF	TRBV28	TRBJ2-6	17	-	TRBD1
TGTGCCAGCATCGAAAACGTAGCGGGAGCACTCCCAGAGACCCAGTACTTC	CASIENVAGALPETQYF	TRBV7-8	TRBJ2-5	17	-	TRBD2
TGTGCCAGCAGTTTGGTGGCTCAAGAGACCCAGTACTTC	CASSLVAQETQYF	TRBV27	TRBJ2-5	13	once	-
TGTGCCAGCAGCGTAGGACTAGCGGGAGGAAAGGAGACCCAGTACTTC	CASSVGLAGGKETQYF	TRBV9	TRBJ2-5	16	-	TRBD2
TGTGCCAGCAGCTTTTACGGTCGCGGACAGGGTAACGAGCAGTACTTC	CASSFYGRGQGNEQYF	TRBV7-6	TRBJ2-7	16	-	TRBD1
TGTGCCAGCAGCTTGAGACAGGGGAGAAATCAGCCCCAGCATTTT	CASSLRQGRNQPQHF	TRBV11-2	TRBJ1-5	15	-	TRBD1
TGTGCCAGCAGTGAATCAGGGGGGCTCGAGCAGTACTTC	CASSESGGLEQYF	TRBV25-1	TRBJ2-7	13	-	-
TGTGCCAGCACGCAGGGGACGTCGGCAGAGACCCAGTACTTC	CASTQGTSAETQYF	TRBV2	TRBJ2-5	14	once	-
TGTGCCAGCAGCCTCGGACAGGGTGAAAAGACCCAGTACTTC	CASSLGQGEKTQYF	TRBV7-3	TRBJ2-5	14	-	TRBD1
TGTGCCAGCAGCTCCAACTACGAGCAGTACTTC	CASSSNYEQYF	TRBV11-1	TRBJ2-7	11	few	-
TGTGCCAGCAGTGAAGCCCCTAGCGACTACGAGCAGTACTTC	CASSEAPSDYEQYF	TRBV6-1	TRBJ2-7	14	-	-
TGCAGCGTGGCAGACAGTTCGAACTATGGCTACACCTTC	CSVADSSNYGYTF	TRBV29-1	TRBJ1-2	13	few	-
TGTGCCAGCAGCTTAGAGCGCTCTGGCTACACCTTC	CASSLERSGYTF	TRBV11-2	TRBJ1-2	12	-	-
TGTGCCAGCAGCGTTTCCGGGTCTTCGAACACTGAAGCTTTCTTT	CASSVSGSSNTEAFF	TRBV5-6	TRBJ1-1	15	-	-
TGTGCCAGCAGTTACCCGGAGGCCGGGGAGCTGTTTTTT	CASSYPEAGELFF	TRBV6-5	TRBJ2-2	13	-	-
TGTGCCAGCACCGGGGTTGGGACAGGGGGTAAGAATGAGCAGTTCTTC	CASTGVGTGGKNEQFF	TRBV2	TRBJ2-1	16	-	TRBD1
TGCGCCAGCAGCCACCCTCGGGGGGGCGGCTACACCTTC	CASSHPRGGGYTF	TRBV4-3	TRBJ1-2	13	-	-
TGTGCCAGCAGTTTAGAGGGTAACTATGGCTACACCTTC	CASSLEGNYGYTF	TRBV28	TRBJ1-2	13	-	-
TGTGCCTGGGGACAGGGTTGGGTGAACACTGAAGCTTTCTTT	CAWGQGWVNTEAFF	TRBV30	TRBJ1-1	14	-	TRBD1
TGCAGCGCCTCAACTCGGGGATTCTCAGATACGCAGTATTTT	CSASTRGFSDTQYF	TRBV29-1	TRBJ2-3	14	-	-
TGTGCCAGCAGTTTAACAGGAGGAAACACCATATATTTT	CASSLTGGNTIYF	TRBV28	TRBJ1-3	13	-	-
TGTGCCAGCAGCTCCAGAATATTTGCCGGGGAGCTGTTTTTT	CASSSRIFAGELFF	TRBV7-6	TRBJ2-2	14	-	-
TGCGCCAGCAGCCCAAAAGCCCAGGCCCTATACGAGCAGTACTTC	CASSPKAQALYEQYF	TRBV5-1	TRBJ2-7	15	-	-
TGTGCCGGCCAACGTCCGGGACAGGGGCTTCAGCCCCAGCATTTT	CAGQRPGQGLQPQHF	TRBV28	TRBJ1-5	15	-	TRBD1
TGCGCATTTCCGGGACAGGGGGACACTGAAGCTTTCTTT	CAFPGQGDTEAFF	TRBV23-1	TRBJ1-1	13	-	TRBD1
TGTGCCAGCAGTGAACGGGTGTTAATAAATCAGCCCCAGCATTTT	CASSERVLINQPQHF	TRBV2	TRBJ1-5	15	-	-
TGTGCCAGCAGTTACGCCAGGGGGCCACACGAGCAGTACTTC	CASSYARGPHEQYF	TRBV6-5	TRBJ2-7	14	-	TRBD1
TGCGCCAGCAGCTTGGGGGACAGGGGCACAGATACGCAGTATTTT	CASSLGDRGTDTQYF	TRBV5-1	TRBJ2-3	15	-	TRBD1
TGTGCCAGCAGCTCGGGGACTAGGTCCTACAATGAGCAGTTCTTC	CASSSGTRSYNEQFF	TRBV7-2	TRBJ2-1	15	-	TRBD2
TGTGCCACCAGCAGAATCCCTGACAGGTCCGGGCAGCCCCAGCATTTT	CATSRIPDRSGQPQHF	TRBV15	TRBJ1-5	16	-	-
TGCGCCAGCAGCTTGGCGGCAGCGGGGGGGAAAGAGACCCAGTACTTC	CASSLAAAGGKETQYF	TRBV5-1	TRBJ2-5	16	-	TRBD2